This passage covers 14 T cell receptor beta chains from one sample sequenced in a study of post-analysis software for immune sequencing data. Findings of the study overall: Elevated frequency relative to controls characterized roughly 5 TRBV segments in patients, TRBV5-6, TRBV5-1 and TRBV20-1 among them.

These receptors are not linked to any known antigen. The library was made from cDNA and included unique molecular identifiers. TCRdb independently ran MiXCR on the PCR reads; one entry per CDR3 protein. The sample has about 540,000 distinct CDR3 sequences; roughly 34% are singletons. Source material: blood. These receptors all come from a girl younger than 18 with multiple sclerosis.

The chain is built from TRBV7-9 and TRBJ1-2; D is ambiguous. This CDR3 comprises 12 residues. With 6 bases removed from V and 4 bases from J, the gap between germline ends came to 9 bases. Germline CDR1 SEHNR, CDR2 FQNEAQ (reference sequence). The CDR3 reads CASSTTRYGYTF. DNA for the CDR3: TGTGCCAGCAGTACCACACGCTATGGCTACACCTTC.

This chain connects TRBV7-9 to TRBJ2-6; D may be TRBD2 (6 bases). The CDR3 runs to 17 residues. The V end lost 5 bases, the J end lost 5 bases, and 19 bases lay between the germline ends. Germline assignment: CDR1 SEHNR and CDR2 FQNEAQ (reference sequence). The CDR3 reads CASSPVFRGSWANVLTF. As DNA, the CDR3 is TGTGCCAGCAGCCCCGTCTTTCGGGGGTCGTGGGCCAACGTCCTGACTTTC.

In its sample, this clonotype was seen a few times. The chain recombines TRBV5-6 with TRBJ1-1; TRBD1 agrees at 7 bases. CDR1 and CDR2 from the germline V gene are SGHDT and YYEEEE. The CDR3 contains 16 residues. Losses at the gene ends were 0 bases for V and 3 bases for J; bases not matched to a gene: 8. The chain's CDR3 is CASSLVRGRRDTEAFF. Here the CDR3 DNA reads TGTGCCAGCAGCTTGGTGAGGGGGCGTAGGGACACTGAAGCTTTCTTT.

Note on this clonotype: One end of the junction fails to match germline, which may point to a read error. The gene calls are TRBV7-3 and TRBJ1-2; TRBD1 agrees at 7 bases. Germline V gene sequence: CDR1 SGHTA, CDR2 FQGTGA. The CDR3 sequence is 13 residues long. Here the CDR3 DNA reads TGTGCCAGCAGCACATCGACAGGGAATGGTTACACCTTC. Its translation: CASSTSTGNGYTF.

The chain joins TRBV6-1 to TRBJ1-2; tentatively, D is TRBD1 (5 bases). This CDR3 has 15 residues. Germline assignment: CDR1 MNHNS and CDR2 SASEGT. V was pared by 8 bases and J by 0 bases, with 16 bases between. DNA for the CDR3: TGTGCCAGCCTGGGACGGGAGAATTCTAACTATGGCTACACCTTC. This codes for CASLGRENSNYGYTF.

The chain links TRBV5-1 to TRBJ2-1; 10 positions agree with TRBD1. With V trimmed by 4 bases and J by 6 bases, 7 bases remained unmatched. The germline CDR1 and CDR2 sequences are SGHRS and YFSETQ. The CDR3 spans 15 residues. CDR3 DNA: TGCGCCAGCAGCCTCATGACAGGGGGCTTCAATGAGCAGTTCTTC. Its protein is CASSLMTGGFNEQFF. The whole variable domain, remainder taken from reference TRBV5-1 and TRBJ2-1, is KAGVTQTPRYLIKTRGQQVTLSCSPISGHRSVSWYQQTPGQGLQFLFEYFSETQRNKGNFPGRFSGRQFSNSRSEMNVSTLELGDSALYLCASSLMTGGFNEQFFGPGTRLTVL.

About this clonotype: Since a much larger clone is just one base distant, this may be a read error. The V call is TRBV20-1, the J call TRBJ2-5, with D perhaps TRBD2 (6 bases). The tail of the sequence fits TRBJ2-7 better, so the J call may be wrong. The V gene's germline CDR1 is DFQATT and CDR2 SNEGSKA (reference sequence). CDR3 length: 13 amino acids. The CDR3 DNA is TGCAGTGCTCGGGGGAGAGGAGGCCACGAGCAGTACTTC. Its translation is CSARGRGGHEQYF.

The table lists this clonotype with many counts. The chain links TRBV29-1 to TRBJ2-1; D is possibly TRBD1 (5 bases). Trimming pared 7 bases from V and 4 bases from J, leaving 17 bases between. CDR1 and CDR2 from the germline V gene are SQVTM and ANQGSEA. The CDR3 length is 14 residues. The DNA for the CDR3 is TGCAGCGCCTTCCCAGGGTCTACTTACAATGAGCAGTTCTTC. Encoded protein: CSAFPGSTYNEQFF.

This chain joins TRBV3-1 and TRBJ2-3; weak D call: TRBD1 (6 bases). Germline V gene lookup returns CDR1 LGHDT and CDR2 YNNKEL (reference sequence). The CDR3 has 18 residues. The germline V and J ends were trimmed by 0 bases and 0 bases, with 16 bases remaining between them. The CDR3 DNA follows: TGTGCCAGCAGCCAAGACAGGGGATTCAGGCACAGCACAGATACGCAGTATTTT. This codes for CASSQDRGFRHSTDTQYF.

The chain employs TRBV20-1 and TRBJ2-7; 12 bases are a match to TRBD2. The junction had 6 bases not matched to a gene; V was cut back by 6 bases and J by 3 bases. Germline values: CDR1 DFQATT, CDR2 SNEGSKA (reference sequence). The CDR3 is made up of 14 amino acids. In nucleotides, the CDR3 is TGCAGTGCCAAGACTAGCGGGGGATACTACGAGCAGTACTTC. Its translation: CSAKTSGGYYEQYF.

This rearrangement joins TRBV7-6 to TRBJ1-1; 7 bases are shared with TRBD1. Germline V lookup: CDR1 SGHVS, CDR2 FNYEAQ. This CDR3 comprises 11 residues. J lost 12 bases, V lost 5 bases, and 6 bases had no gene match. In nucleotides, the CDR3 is TGTGCCAGCAGCGCGGGGGACAGTTCTTTCTTT. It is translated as CASSAGDSSFF.

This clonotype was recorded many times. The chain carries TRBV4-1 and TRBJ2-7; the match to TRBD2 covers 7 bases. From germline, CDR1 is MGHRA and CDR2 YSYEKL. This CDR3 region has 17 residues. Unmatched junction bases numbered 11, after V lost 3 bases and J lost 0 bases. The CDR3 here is CASSQDLAVTPSYEQYF. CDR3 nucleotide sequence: TGCGCCAGCAGCCAGGACCTAGCGGTTACCCCCTCCTACGAGCAGTACTTC.

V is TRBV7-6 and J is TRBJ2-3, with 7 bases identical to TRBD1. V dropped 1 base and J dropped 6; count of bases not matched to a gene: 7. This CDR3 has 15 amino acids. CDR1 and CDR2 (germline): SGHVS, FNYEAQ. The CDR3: CASSLGVTGADTQYF. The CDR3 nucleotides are TGTGCCAGCAGCTTAGGGGTTACAGGGGCCGATACGCAGTATTTT.

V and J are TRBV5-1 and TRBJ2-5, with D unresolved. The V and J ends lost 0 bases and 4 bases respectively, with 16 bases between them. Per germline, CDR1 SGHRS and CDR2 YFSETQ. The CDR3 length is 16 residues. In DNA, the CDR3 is TGCGCCAGCAGCTTGGCCCCACCGGGCGACTCAGAGACCCAGTACTTC. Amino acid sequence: CASSLAPPGDSETQYF. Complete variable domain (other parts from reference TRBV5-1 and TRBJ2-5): KAGVTQTPRYLIKTRGQQVTLSCSPISGHRSVSWYQQTPGQGLQFLFEYFSETQRNKGNFPGRFSGRQFSNSRSEMNVSTLELGDSALYLCASSLAPPGDSETQYFGPGTRLLVL.